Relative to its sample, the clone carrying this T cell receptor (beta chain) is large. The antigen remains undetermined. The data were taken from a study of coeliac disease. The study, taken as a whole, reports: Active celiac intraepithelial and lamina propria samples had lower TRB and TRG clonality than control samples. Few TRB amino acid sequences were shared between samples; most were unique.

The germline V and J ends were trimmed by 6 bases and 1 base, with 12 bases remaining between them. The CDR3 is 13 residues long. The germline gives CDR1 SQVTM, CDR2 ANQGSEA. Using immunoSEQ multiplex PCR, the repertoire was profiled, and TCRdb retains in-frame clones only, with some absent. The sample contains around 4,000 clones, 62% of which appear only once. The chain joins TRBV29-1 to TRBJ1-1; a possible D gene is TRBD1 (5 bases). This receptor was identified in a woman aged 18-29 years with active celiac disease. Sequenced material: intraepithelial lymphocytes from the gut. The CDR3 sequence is CSVAGRANTEAFF. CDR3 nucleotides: TGCAGCGTCGCGGGACGGGCGAACACTGAAGCTTTCTTT.